Listed below are T cell receptor beta chains from one sample, sequenced in a study of identical twins. TCRdb ran MiXCR on the 5' RACE reads and lists one entry per CDR3 protein. Here the sample spans approximately 670,000 distinct CDR3 sequences, 6% to 6.5% being singletons. The material sequenced was naive T cells sorted from blood. Receptors were obtained from a man younger than 30 in good health. Both conserved end residues are part of each CDR3. The order of the fields is V gene, CDR3 length, D gene, clone size, J gene, CDR3 DNA, CDR3 protein. D genes are given only for firm matches. Clone size is given for some rows only: seen once, a few or many times, or a class if the clone is expanded.

V: TRBV20-1
length: 12
D: NA
size: few
J: TRBJ2-3
DNA: TGCAGTGTCACAGATCGCACAGATACGCAGTATTTT
CDR3: CSVTDRTDTQYF

V: TRBV7-3
length: 15
D: NA
size: many
J: TRBJ1-1
DNA: TGTGCCAGCAGCTTAACGTGGGGGGTGAACACTGAAGCTTTCTTT
CDR3: CASSLTWGVNTEAFF

V: TRBV12-3/TRBV12-4
length: 12
D: NA
size: many
J: TRBJ2-7
DNA: TGTGCCAGCAGTGACATGTCCTACGAGCAGTACTTC
CDR3: CASSDMSYEQYF

V: TRBV4-3
length: 14
D: NA
size: NA
J: TRBJ2-2
DNA: TGCGCCAGCAGCCAAGGGTGGAACACCGGGGAGCTGTTTTTT
CDR3: CASSQGWNTGELFF

V: TRBV15
length: 19
D: NA
size: few
J: TRBJ2-3
DNA: TGTGCCACCAGCAGCAAGGGGGAGACTCTTCTAACCACCACAGATACGCAGTATTTT
CDR3: CATSSKGETLLTTTDTQYF

V: TRBV7-8
length: 16
D: NA
size: few
J: TRBJ2-2
DNA: TGTGCCAGCAGCGACCCACACGGGACAAACACCGGGGAGCTGTTTTTT
CDR3: CASSDPHGTNTGELFF

V: TRBV7-2
length: 17
D: NA
size: many
J: TRBJ2-7
DNA: TGTGCCAGCAGCTTAGTACCGGGCTCCATTGGGCGGCACGAGCAGTACTTC
CDR3: CASSLVPGSIGRHEQYF

V: TRBV11-2
length: 16
D: NA
size: NA
J: TRBJ1-1
DNA: TGTGCCAGCAGCTTAGATTTGCCAGGCGCCCCCGGTGAAGCTTTCTTT
CDR3: CASSLDLPGAPGEAFF

V: TRBV11-3
length: 13
D: NA
size: many
J: TRBJ2-1
DNA: TGTGCCAGCAGCTTAGTTTTGGGGCATGAGCAGTTCTTC
CDR3: CASSLVLGHEQFF

V: TRBV5-1
length: 14
D: NA
size: few
J: TRBJ1-6
DNA: TGCGCCAGCAGCTTGAGCTCCTATAATTCACCCCTCCACTTT
CDR3: CASSLSSYNSPLHF

V: TRBV15
length: 14
D: TRBD2
size: many
J: TRBJ2-5
DNA: TGTGCCACCAGTGAGCGGGAGGTCCAAGAGACCCAGTACTTC
CDR3: CATSEREVQETQYF

V: TRBV6-4
length: 14
D: NA
size: NA
J: TRBJ1-2
DNA: TGTGCCAGCAGTATGGACCTACTCGCGGGCGGCTACACCTTC
CDR3: CASSMDLLAGGYTF

V: TRBV15
length: 21
D: TRBD1
size: NA
J: TRBJ2-6
DNA: TGTGCCACCAGCTCCGGGACAGGGGGCCCTGCGCTAATCTCTGGGGCCAACGTCCTGACTTTC
CDR3: CATSSGTGGPALISGANVLTF

V: TRBV20-1
length: 15
D: TRBD1
size: few
J: TRBJ2-1
DNA: TGCAGTGCGAGTACGGGACAGGGTCCCTACAATGAGCAGTTCTTC
CDR3: CSASTGQGPYNEQFF

V: TRBV6-1
length: 14
D: TRBD1
size: many
J: TRBJ1-2
DNA: TGTGCCAGCAGTGAGACAGGGGGAAGCTATGGCTACACCTTC
CDR3: CASSETGGSYGYTF

V: TRBV20-1
length: 12
D: TRBD1
size: NA
J: TRBJ1-2
DNA: TGCAGTGCTAGAGATAGACAGGGGGGCTACACCTTC
CDR3: CSARDRQGGYTF

V: TRBV12-3/TRBV12-4
length: 14
D: NA
size: few
J: TRBJ1-4
DNA: TGTGCCAGCAGTTTAAACCCGCGATCCGAAAAACTGTTTTTT
CDR3: CASSLNPRSEKLFF

V: TRBV5-1
length: 15
D: NA
size: many
J: TRBJ2-3
DNA: TGCGCCAGCAATGAGGAGCGCTTAAGCACAGATACGCAGTATTTT
CDR3: CASNEERLSTDTQYF

V: TRBV12-3/TRBV12-4
length: 15
D: NA
size: many
J: TRBJ1-1
DNA: TGTGCCAGCAGACCAGGACGCTTGCTATACACTGAAGCTTTCTTT
CDR3: CASRPGRLLYTEAFF

V: TRBV16
length: 12
D: NA
size: many
J: TRBJ1-1
DNA: TGTGCCAGCAGCCCCGACAGGCTATTAGCTTTCTTT
CDR3: CASSPDRLLAFF

V: TRBV20-1
length: 15
D: TRBD1
size: NA
J: TRBJ2-5
DNA: TGCAGTGCTAGAGATCAAAGGGGGCCATTAGAGACCCAGTACTTC
CDR3: CSARDQRGPLETQYF

V: TRBV6-5
length: 16
D: NA
size: many
J: TRBJ2-2
DNA: TGTGCCAGCAGTTACGTGTGGACAGAGAACACCGGGGAGCTGTTTTTT
CDR3: CASSYVWTENTGELFF

V: TRBV12-3/TRBV12-4
length: 15
D: TRBD2
size: many
J: TRBJ2-3
DNA: TGTGCCAGCAGTTTATCCGGGAGGGTCACAGATACGCAGTATTTT
CDR3: CASSLSGRVTDTQYF

V: TRBV20-1
length: 19
D: TRBD2
size: few
J: TRBJ2-3
DNA: TGCAGTGCACAAAAGCTGGGTAGCGGGAGGACCACTAGCACAGATACGCAGTATTTT
CDR3: CSAQKLGSGRTTSTDTQYF

V: TRBV20-1
length: 11
D: NA
size: NA
J: TRBJ2-3
DNA: TGCAGTGTCTCCGGGCAGGATACGCAGTATTTT
CDR3: CSVSGQDTQYF

V: TRBV29-1
length: 16
D: NA
size: few
J: TRBJ2-5
DNA: TGCAGCGGTAGCGGAGGATGGCCCTCAAGGGGAGAGACCCAGTACTTC
CDR3: CSGSGGWPSRGETQYF

V: TRBV7-9
length: 16
D: TRBD2
size: many
J: TRBJ2-1
DNA: TGTGCCAGCAGCTTAGCGCTCAGCGGGGGAGGGAATGAGCAGTTCTTC
CDR3: CASSLALSGGGNEQFF

V: TRBV12-3/TRBV12-4
length: 13
D: NA
size: many
J: TRBJ1-5
DNA: TGTGCCAGTGCCGACTTTTCTCTTCAGCCCCAGCATTTT
CDR3: CASADFSLQPQHF

V: TRBV30
length: 13
D: NA
size: NA
J: TRBJ2-5
DNA: TGTGCCTGGGCCGTGGGCTTACAAGAGACCCAGTACTTC
CDR3: CAWAVGLQETQYF

V: TRBV6-2/TRBV6-3
length: 14
D: NA
size: few
J: TRBJ2-1
DNA: TGTGCCAGCAGATGGGGAAGCTCCTACAATGAGCAGTTCTTC
CDR3: CASRWGSSYNEQFF

V: TRBV9
length: 20
D: TRBD2
size: NA
J: TRBJ2-1
DNA: TGTGCCAGCAGCGTAGTGGCTAGCGGGAGGGTAGCGAGCTCCTACAATGAGCAGTTCTTC
CDR3: CASSVVASGRVASSYNEQFF

V: TRBV7-8
length: 14
D: NA
size: many
J: TRBJ2-2
DNA: TGTGCCAGCAGCGAGGCCGCCGGGTCCGGGGAGCTGTTTTTT
CDR3: CASSEAAGSGELFF

V: TRBV12-3/TRBV12-4
length: 14
D: NA
size: NA
J: TRBJ2-7
DNA: TGTGCCAGCAGTTTAGGGTGGGCAGAGGGTGAGCAGTACTTC
CDR3: CASSLGWAEGEQYF

V: TRBV10-3
length: 15
D: NA
size: few
J: TRBJ1-1
DNA: TGTGCCATCAGTGAGTTGGGAGCGCAGTCGGCTGAAGCTTTCTTT
CDR3: CAISELGAQSAEAFF

V: TRBV5-1
length: 13
D: NA
size: many
J: TRBJ2-3
DNA: TGCGCCAGCAGCTTACAGGGCCACGATACGCAGTATTTT
CDR3: CASSLQGHDTQYF

V: TRBV29-1
length: 13
D: NA
size: many
J: TRBJ2-7
DNA: TGCAGCGTTGAGCTGGGCAGCTCCTACGAGCAGTACTTC
CDR3: CSVELGSSYEQYF

V: TRBV4-2
length: 17
D: TRBD2
size: NA
J: TRBJ2-3
DNA: TGTGCCAGCAGCGAATCAACTAGCGGGAGTGGCGCAGATACGCAGTATTTT
CDR3: CASSESTSGSGADTQYF

V: TRBV4-1
length: 14
D: TRBD1
size: many
J: TRBJ1-6
DNA: TGCGCCAGCAGCCCGGGACAGGGAGGGTCACCCCTCCACTTT
CDR3: CASSPGQGGSPLHF

V: TRBV4-2
length: 17
D: TRBD2
size: NA
J: TRBJ2-5
DNA: TGTGCCAGCAGCCAAGAAGGAACTAGCGGGCGTTCAGAGACCCAGTACTTC
CDR3: CASSQEGTSGRSETQYF

V: TRBV3-1
length: 15
D: TRBD1
size: NA
J: TRBJ1-1
DNA: TGTGCCAGCAGCCAAGATTTTACAGGGGGGACTGAAGCTTTCTTT
CDR3: CASSQDFTGGTEAFF